Below, 32 T cell receptor beta chains from the same sample are listed, as sequenced in a study of human T cells and chemical hapten exposure. Time point defined: patch test 1, 2 weeks after DPC sensitization. Described treatment: therapeutic diphenylcyclopropenone sensitization with weekly scalp DPC. TCRdb reanalysed the RACE reads using MiXCR and keeps one entry per CDR3 protein. This table holds about 360,000 distinct CDR3 sequences, approximately 6.3% found once. Source: whole blood, taken in connection with sensitization to the hapten diphenylcyclopropenone (DPC). Receptors were obtained from a woman under 30 with alopecia areata. Some clones in this sample may be carry-over from other donors' samples.

This clonotype came up a few times. This rearrangement joins TRBV27 to TRBJ2-1; D might be TRBD2 (7 bases). Trimming cost V 4 bases and J 5 bases, with 15 bases left between them. The germline gives CDR1 MNHEY, CDR2 SMNVEV (reference sequence). This CDR3 region has 15 residues. DNA for the CDR3: TGTGCCAGCAGTTGGACGCGGGGGCGACACAATGAGCAGTTCTTC. Its protein product is CASSWTRGRHNEQFF.

This clonotype has at least ten counts. CDR3 residues: CATSVTSGGSSYNEQFF. The CDR3, as DNA: TGTGCCACCAGTGTCACTAGCGGGGGATCCTCCTACAATGAGCAGTTCTTC. The chain joins TRBV24-1 to TRBJ2-1; 11 bases fit TRBD2. The germline V gene encodes CDR1 KGHDR and CDR2 SFDVKD. V was pared by 5 bases and J by 0 bases, with 5 bases of the junction left unmatched. CDR3 length: 17 residues.

The gene calls are TRBV9 and TRBJ1-3; D gene unclear. The V end lost 0 bases, the J end lost 2 bases, and 6 bases lay between the germline ends. CDR1 is SGDLS and CDR2 is YYNGEE in the germline V gene. The CDR3 spans 14 residues. The CDR3 is CASSVVAPGNTIYF. As DNA, the CDR3 is TGTGCCAGCAGCGTAGTTGCTCCTGGAAACACCATATATTTT.

This chain links TRBV20-1 with TRBJ1-2; no definite D call. Trimming took off 0 bases at V and 4 bases at J, with 15 bases between the two ends. The CDR3 length is 15 residues. Germline CDR1 is DFQATT and CDR2 is SNEGSKA (reference sequence). DNA of the CDR3: TGCAGTGCTAGAGATCGGGCTGAAGACTTCTATGGCTACACCTTC. Translation: CSARDRAEDFYGYTF.

Only a few counts were recorded for this clonotype. The chain carries TRBV5-1 and TRBJ2-1, with D perhaps matching TRBD1 (6 bases). Trimming removed 5 bases at V and 10 bases at J, with 22 bases between. The CDR3 length is 15 residues. In germline, CDR1 is SGHRS, CDR2 YFSETQ. CDR3 region: CASSLGQGRDSEQFF. DNA for the CDR3: TGCGCCAGCAGTTTAGGGCAGGGGAGAGACTCGGAGCAGTTCTTC.

This chain connects TRBV28 to TRBJ2-7; 8 positions agree with TRBD1. The CDR3 is 16 amino acids. Germline CDR1 and CDR2: MDHEN and SYDVKM. Trimming took 4 bases from V and 0 from J; bases not matched to a gene: 8. This CDR3 is CASSSQTGGSSYEQYF. CDR3 in DNA: TGTGCCAGCAGTTCTCAAACAGGGGGGAGCTCCTACGAGCAGTACTTC.

This clonotype showed up just a few times. The V and J genes are TRBV7-2 and TRBJ2-5; the D is unclear. The germline gives CDR1 SGHTA, CDR2 FQGNSA. Trimming pared 1 base from V and 5 bases from J, leaving 5 bases between. The CDR3 totals 12 residues. The CDR3 bases are TGTGCCAGCAGCTTAGTTATCGAGACCCAGTACTTC. Translating gives CASSLVIETQYF.

This clonotype was seen only a few times. The J gene is TRBJ2-7, the V gene TRBV3-1, with D possibly TRBD1 on 5 matching bases. This CDR3 has 15 residues. Trimming left V 2 bases short and J 9 bases short, with 20 bases between. Germline assignment: CDR1 LGHDT and CDR2 YNNKEL (reference sequence). The CDR3 sequence is CASSQSDTSRFGQYF. In nucleotides, the CDR3 is TGTGCCAGCAGCCAATCGGACACGTCCAGATTCGGGCAGTACTTC.

There are a few counts of this clonotype. The chain couples TRBV4-1 to TRBJ2-7; either TRBD1 or TRBD2 may supply D (5 bases each). The CDR3 consists of 13 residues. The germline gives CDR1 MGHRA, CDR2 YSYEKL. V shed 1 base and J shed 6 bases, with 10 bases lying between them. The CDR3 nucleotides read TGCGCCAGCAGCCAAGGGGTTGGGGGCGAGCAGTACTTC. This gives the protein CASSQGVGGEQYF.

There are a few counts of this clonotype. This chain joins TRBV29-1 and TRBJ2-7; D remains ambiguous. CDR3 length: 14 amino acids. CDR1 is SQVTM and CDR2 is ANQGSEA in the germline V gene. V was pared by 4 bases and J by 0 bases, with 13 bases between. CDR3 region: CSVVIGRSSYEQYF. In DNA, the CDR3 is TGCAGCGTTGTAATCGGGCGATCCTCCTACGAGCAGTACTTC.

This clonotype was recorded many times. This chain connects TRBV6-2 or TRBV6-3 to TRBJ1-6, with TRBD1 as a possible D gene (6 bases). V was cut by 2 bases and J by 10 bases, with 15 bases left in between. CDR3 length: 15 amino acids. CDR1 and CDR2 from the germline V gene are MNHEY and SVGEGT. CDR3 bases: TGTGCCAGCAGTTACCGCGGCAGGGGTGGCTCACCCCTCCACTTT. Encoded protein: CASSYRGRGGSPLHF.

The J gene is TRBJ2-7, the V gene TRBV12-3 or TRBV12-4; 7 bases match TRBD1. V trimming: 5 bases; J trimming: 3 bases; junction bases outside the gene matches: 22. There are 19 residues in the CDR3. The CDR3: CASSPTRTGLRVRGYEQYF. CDR3 nucleotides: TGTGCCAGCAGTCCCACGAGGACAGGTCTTCGGGTCAGGGGCTACGAGCAGTACTTC.

This clonotype was picked up many times. The CDR3 reads CASSLGRGGRGDTQYF. Written as DNA, the CDR3 is TGTGCCAGCAGTTTAGGTCGGGGGGGCCGGGGAGATACGCAGTATTTT. The chain combines TRBV12-3 or TRBV12-4 with TRBJ2-3; 8 bases are shared with TRBD2. With V trimmed by 1 base and J by 5 bases, 8 bases remained unmatched. This CDR3 is built from 16 residues.

The V and J genes are TRBV4-3 and TRBJ1-2, with a weak D call TRBD1 (6 bases). The V end was cut by 0 bases, the J end by 5 bases, with 13 bases between. Germline lookup yields CDR1 LGHNA and CDR2 YSLEER. The CDR3 extends over 15 amino acids. This CDR3 reads CASSQENRDPYGYTF. The CDR3 nucleotides read TGCGCCAGCAGCCAAGAAAACAGGGATCCTTATGGCTACACCTTC.

V usage is TRBV11-2 and J usage is TRBJ2-3; TRBD1 matches at 10 bases. The J segment lost 5 bases and the V segment lost 5 bases, leaving 10 bases of the junction unmatched. Germline CDR1 and CDR2: SGHAT and FQNNGV. This CDR3 region has 16 residues. The CDR3 loop is CASSVVTGGAIDTQYF. In DNA form, the CDR3 reads TGTGCCAGCAGCGTAGTGACAGGGGGCGCGATAGATACGCAGTATTTT.

This clonotype was observed a few times. The rearrangement joins TRBV6-2 or TRBV6-3 to TRBJ1-1; the D gene is possibly TRBD1 (6 bases). The V gene lost 2 bases and the J gene lost 9 bases, with 10 bases spanning the gap. The CDR3 sequence is 12 residues long. Germline V gene data show CDR1 as MNHEY and CDR2 as SVGEGT. The DNA for the CDR3 is TGTGCCAGCAGTTACACACGGGGGCAAGCTTTCTTT. Protein: CASSYTRGQAFF.

The rearrangement uses TRBV10-3 and TRBJ2-5, with TRBD2 matching 13 bases. The CDR3 consists of 15 residues. Germline assignment: CDR1 ENHRY and CDR2 SYGVKD. V was pared by 10 bases and J by 2 bases, with 7 bases of the junction left unmatched. The DNA of the CDR3 is TGTGCCACCCGAACTAGCGGGGGGGATCAAGAGACCCAGTACTTC. The encoded protein is CATRTSGGDQETQYF.

The rearrangement joins TRBV7-2 to TRBJ2-1; TRBD2 might be the D (7 bases). CDR3 length: 14 amino acids. Trimming took 10 bases from V and 1 from J, leaving 14 bases between them. Germline V gene sequence: CDR1 SGHTA, CDR2 FQGNSA. DNA of the CDR3: TGTGCCACTGCAAGGGGGGGGTCCTACAATGAGCAGTTCTTC. It codes for CATARGGSYNEQFF. Full variable domain (remainder filled in from reference TRBV7-2 and TRBJ2-1): GAGVSQSPSNKVTEKGKDVELRCDPISGHTALYWYRQSLGQGLEFLIYFQGNSAPDKSGLPSDRFSAERTGGSVSTLTIQRTQQEDSAVYLCATARGGSYNEQFFGPGTRLTVL.

This chain joins TRBV6-6 and TRBJ1-2; tentative D call: TRBD1 (5 bases). Trimming took off 5 bases at V and 2 bases at J, with 21 bases between the two ends. This CDR3 has 17 residues. Looked up from germline, CDR1 is MNHNY and CDR2 is SVGAGI (reference sequence). The CDR3 sequence is CASSDRTIETANYGYTF. The CDR3 DNA is TGTGCCAGCAGTGACCGTACGATAGAGACAGCAAACTATGGCTACACCTTC.

There are a few counts of this clonotype. The gene calls are TRBV7-6 and TRBJ1-6; D is undetermined. V was clipped by 5 bases and J by 7 bases, with 6 bases between them. The germline V gene has CDR1 SGHVS and CDR2 FNYEAQ. The CDR3 consists of 12 residues. The CDR3 nucleotides are TGTGCCAGCAGCACGGAGAATTCACCCCTCCACTTT. This encodes CASSTENSPLHF.

In its sample, this clonotype was seen many times. V gene TRBV7-2 combines with J gene TRBJ2-3; TRBD2 matches at 8 bases. With V trimmed by 3 bases and J by 1 base, 12 bases remained unmatched. Germline V gives CDR1 SGHTA, CDR2 FQGNSA. The length of the CDR3 is 18 residues. Here the CDR3 reads CASSFRRKSGSRTDTQYF. The CDR3 region has the DNA TGTGCCAGCAGCTTTCGCCGGAAGAGCGGGAGCCGCACAGATACGCAGTATTTT. Full variable domain (rest looked up from reference TRBV7-2 and TRBJ2-3): GAGVSQSPSNKVTEKGKDVELRCDPISGHTALYWYRQSLGQGLEFLIYFQGNSAPDKSGLPSDRFSAERTGGSVSTLTIQRTQQEDSAVYLCASSFRRKSGSRTDTQYFGPGTRLTVL.

This clonotype was found a few times. This chain joins TRBV6-5 and TRBJ1-1, with 9 positions matching TRBD1. Germline trimming cut 0 bases from V and 5 bases from J; bases unmatched to any gene: 4. Germline V lookup: CDR1 MNHEY, CDR2 SVGAGI. The CDR3 has 15 residues. CDR3 protein: CASSYSTGTGTEAFF. CDR3 in DNA: TGTGCCAGCAGTTACTCCACTGGGACAGGGACTGAAGCTTTCTTT.

The gene calls are TRBV13 and TRBJ2-3; TRBD1 aligns across 8 bases. Germline V gene sequence: CDR1 PRHDT, CDR2 FYEKMQ (reference sequence). The CDR3 totals 17 residues. J lost 2 bases, V lost 4 bases, and 11 bases had no gene match. CDR3 residues: CASSSGQGSPHTDTQYF. CDR3 DNA sequence: TGTGCCAGCAGCTCCGGACAGGGTAGCCCCCACACAGATACGCAGTATTTT.

V gene TRBV6-6 combines with J gene TRBJ1-3; D gene uncertain. Trimming stripped 6 bases from V and 1 base from J, with 10 bases between. The CDR3 covers 14 residues. Germline V gene data show CDR1 as MNHNY and CDR2 as SVGAGI (reference sequence). The CDR3 loop reads CASSLQISGNTIYF. CDR3 sequence (DNA): TGTGCCAGCAGCCTCCAGATATCTGGAAACACCATATATTTT.

The chain employs TRBV3-1 and TRBJ1-2; the D gene is possibly TRBD1 (6 bases). CDR1 and CDR2 (germline): LGHDT, YNNKEL (reference sequence). V was trimmed by 1 base and J by 8 bases, leaving 14 bases between them. The CDR3 is 14 amino acids. CDR3 sequence: CASSQVNQGMGYTF. The DNA of the CDR3 is TGTGCCAGCAGCCAAGTTAACCAGGGGATGGGCTACACCTTC. Drawing the rest from reference TRBV3-1 and TRBJ1-2, the complete variable domain is DTAVSQTPKYLVTQMGNDKSIKCEQNLGHDTMYWYKQDSKKFLKIMFSYNNKELIINETVPNRFSPKSPDKAHLNLHINSLELGDSAVYFCASSQVNQGMGYTFGSGTRLTVV.

This clonotype was counted at least ten times. The V gene is TRBV6-5, the J gene TRBJ2-3; TRBD1 might be the D (6 bases). Germline V lookup: CDR1 MNHEY, CDR2 SVGAGI. The length of the CDR3 is 18 residues. Trimming removed 0 bases at V and 4 bases at J, with 20 bases between. DNA for the CDR3: TGTGCCAGCAGTTACTCGAATCCGGGACAAGGCACCCCAGATACGCAGTATTTT. Protein sequence: CASSYSNPGQGTPDTQYF.

At least ten counts were recorded for this clonotype. V and J are TRBV7-6 and TRBJ2-5; TRBD1 aligns across 7 bases. V lost 1 base to trimming and J lost 5 bases; unmatched junction nucleotides: 10. The length of the CDR3 is 16 residues. The germline V gene has CDR1 SGHVS and CDR2 FNYEAQ. CDR3 sequence (DNA): TGTGCCAGCAGCTTAGGTTTGGGACAGTCGAGGGAGACCCAGTACTTC. Translating it yields CASSLGLGQSRETQYF.

This clonotype was seen a handful of times. The chain joins TRBV28 to TRBJ2-4; unclear D gene. This CDR3 has 14 amino acids. CDR1 is MDHEN, CDR2 SYDVKM, per germline. The V and J ends lost 7 bases and 0 bases respectively, with 10 bases between them. The CDR3 DNA sequence: TGTGCCAGCACCCCCCAAGAAGCCAAAAACATTCAGTACTTC. Translation gives CASTPQEAKNIQYF. The variable domain in full, with the rest retrieved from reference TRBV28 and TRBJ2-4, is DVKVTQSSRYLVKRTGEKVFLECVQDMDHENMFWYRQDPGLGLRLIYFSYDVKMKEKGDIPEGYSVSREKKERFSLILESASTNQTSMYLCASTPQEAKNIQYFGAGTRLSVL.

The CDR3 loop is CASRITDTQYF. DNA of the CDR3: TGTGCCAGCAGAATCACAGATACGCAGTATTTT. This sequence joins TRBV2 and TRBJ2-3; D is ambiguous. Between the trimmed V and J ends, which lost 6 bases and 2 bases, there was a span of 3 bases. The length of the CDR3 is 11 residues. Germline CDR1 reads SNHLY; CDR2 reads FYNNEI.

Many counts were recorded for this clonotype. The chain couples TRBV5-1 to TRBJ1-5; D gene unclear. There are 15 residues in the CDR3. Germline-derived CDR1 and CDR2 are SGHRS and YFSETQ. Trimming stripped 1 base from V and 7 bases from J, with 15 bases between. The CDR3 bases are TGCGCCAGCAGCTTGAATGGCGACGGAACACAGCCCCAGCATTTT. The encoded protein is CASSLNGDGTQPQHF.

V gene TRBV12-3 or TRBV12-4 combines with J gene TRBJ2-1; 13 bases align to TRBD2. V dropped 5 bases and J dropped 12; count of bases not matched to a gene: 13. The length of the CDR3 is 16 residues. This CDR3 is CASSVNPGLAGSMQFF. CDR3 sequence (DNA): TGTGCCAGCAGTGTGAATCCGGGACTAGCGGGGTCAATGCAGTTCTTC.

This clonotype was counted at least ten times. The chain joins TRBV7-2 to TRBJ2-3; no definite D call. With 10 bases removed from V and 6 bases from J, the gap between germline ends came to 14 bases. The CDR3 extends over 12 amino acids. CDR1 is SGHTA, CDR2 FQGNSA, per germline. The CDR3 DNA sequence: TGTGCCACCCGCTATTTTACCGATACGCAGTATTTT. It translates to CATRYFTDTQYF. Looking up the rest from reference TRBV7-2 and TRBJ2-3 gives the full variable domain: GAGVSQSPSNKVTEKGKDVELRCDPISGHTALYWYRQSLGQGLEFLIYFQGNSAPDKSGLPSDRFSAERTGGSVSTLTIQRTQQEDSAVYLCATRYFTDTQYFGPGTRLTVL.